The 4 T cell receptor beta chains below come from one sample, sequenced in a study of radiotherapy plus CTLA-4 blockade in lung cancer. Some clones are missing from TCRdb's copy, which holds only in-frame ones; the method was immunoSEQ multiplex PCR. The sample includes more than 75,000 clones, 72% of them seen just once. The material sequenced was peripheral blood, taken from a patient treated with radiotherapy plus ipilimumab. The receptors were sampled from a human donor with non-small cell lung cancer that progressed on radiotherapy plus ipilimumab.

The chain combines TRBV7-2 with TRBJ2-3; D might be TRBD2 (5 bases). V lost 5 bases and J 1 base, leaving 19 bases between the germline ends. CDR3 length equals 17 residues. Germline CDR1 is SGHTA and CDR2 is FQGNSA. CDR3: CASSGTWAVRGTDTQYF. The CDR3 nucleotides are TGTGCCAGCAGCGGAACTTGGGCGGTGCGGGGCACAGATACGCAGTATTTT.

The rearrangement uses TRBV5-4 and TRBJ1-4, with D possibly being TRBD1 (6 bases). The CDR3 is 16 amino acids. Deletions cut 3 bases from V and 5 bases from J, with 17 bases between. Germline assignment: CDR1 SGHNT and CDR2 YYREEE (reference sequence). This CDR3 reads CASSSERGGANEKLFF. The CDR3 DNA sequence: TGTGCCAGCAGCTCTGAAAGAGGGGGGGCAAATGAAAAACTGTTTTTT.

This rearrangement joins TRBV6-5 to TRBJ2-7, with 7 nucleotides matching TRBD1. Germline trimming cut 7 bases from V and 2 bases from J; bases unmatched to any gene: 11. The CDR3 totals 15 residues. The germline V gene has CDR1 MNHEY and CDR2 SVGAGI. The CDR3 coding sequence is TGTGCCAGCACTGGATCCACAGGGGAAGCCTACGAGCAGTACTTC. It yields the protein CASTGSTGEAYEQYF.

J is TRBJ2-1 and V is TRBV9, with 10 bases identical to TRBD1. Germline V gene data show CDR1 as SGDLS and CDR2 as YYNGEE. The CDR3 length is 15 residues. The J segment lost 7 bases and the V segment lost 0 bases, leaving 4 bases of the junction unmatched. The CDR3: CASSVVTGGLNEQFF. CDR3 sequence (DNA): TGTGCCAGCAGCGTAGTGACAGGGGGCTTGAATGAGCAGTTCTTC.